This T cell receptor beta chain was profiled in a study of regulatory dendritic cells for organ transplantation. Study findings and constraints: Naive CD4+ and CD8+ repertoires were highly diverse; memory CD8+ was most oligoclonal. Among resting subsets, memory CD8+ cells contained the most alloreactive clonotypes.

On this clone itself: Its antigen is unknown.

TCRdb keeps only in-frame clones here, not all; method: immunoSEQ multiplex PCR. Among 25,000 to 30,000 clones, 82% were seen once, and the ten largest hold over 0.35%. There are 15 residues in the CDR3. The J segment lost 5 bases and the V segment lost 4 bases, leaving 6 bases of the junction unmatched. Germline V gives CDR1 SGHNT, CDR2 YENEEA. The V gene is TRBV11-3, the J gene TRBJ2-7; 12 positions match TRBD1. The TCR comes from a human donor in good health. Sequencing used naive CD8+ T cells from blood. Subset of the sample: CD45RA+ naive T cells. The CDR3 loop reads CASSSRDRGHDEQYF. The CDR3 DNA reads TGTGCCAGCAGCTCCCGGGACAGGGGGCACGACGAGCAGTACTTC.